A selection of T cell receptor beta chains follows, all from one sample in a study of control samples from healthy donors and cancer patients. Sequenced by immunoSEQ multiplex PCR; TCRdb stores in-frame clones only, minus some. The table shows 100,000 or so clones, with about 83% occurring only once. Sequences were obtained from blood. Receptors originate from a woman in her 50s in good health. Each CDR3 is given with its conserved first and last residue. D genes are given only for firm matches. Size is omitted from some rows. Given values are once, few, many or a class for expanded clones.

J gene,D gene,V gene,clone size,CDR3 protein,CDR3 DNA
TRBJ2-2,-,TRBV15,-,CATSRDIQSGELFF,TGTGCCACCAGCAGAGATATCCAATCCGGGGAGCTGTTTTTT
TRBJ2-7,-,TRBV24-1,-,CATSDYKSYEQYF,TGTGCCACCAGTGATTACAAATCCTACGAGCAGTACTTC
TRBJ1-5,-,TRBV10-3,-,CAISEPYQPQHF,TGTGCCATCAGTGAGCCGTATCAGCCCCAGCATTTT
TRBJ1-5,TRBD1,TRBV6-2/TRBV6-3,-,CASSLKRQGGNQPQHF,TGTGCCAGCAGCCTGAAGAGACAGGGGGGCAATCAGCCCCAGCATTTT
TRBJ2-5,-,TRBV19,-,CASSIQARVGTQYF,TGTGCCAGTAGTATCCAGGCCAGGGTTGGGACCCAGTACTTC
TRBJ2-4,-,TRBV5-6,-,CASSTDASDIQYF,TGTGCCAGCAGCACGGACGCTTCGGACATTCAGTACTTC
TRBJ1-4,-,TRBV2,-,CASSADRTTNEKLFF,TGTGCCAGCAGTGCCGACCGTACCACTAATGAAAAACTGTTTTTT
TRBJ2-7,-,TRBV5-8,-,CASSKREGLGYF,TGTGCCAGCAGCAAACGGGAAGGGTTGGGGTACTTC
TRBJ1-1,-,TRBV19,-,CASTNTQWGDNTEAFF,TGTGCCAGTACTAATACCCAATGGGGGGACAACACTGAAGCTTTCTTT
TRBJ2-7,TRBD1,TRBV24-1,few,CATSDSGQGIEQYF,TGTGCCACCAGTGATTCCGGACAGGGCATCGAGCAGTACTTC
TRBJ2-1,TRBD2,TRBV20-1,once,CSASRGTSGTGNEQFF,TGCAGTGCTAGTAGGGGTACTAGCGGGACGGGGAATGAGCAGTTCTTC
TRBJ1-5,TRBD1,TRBV9,-,CASSATGDNQPQHF,TGTGCCAGCAGCGCGACAGGGGACAATCAGCCCCAGCATTTT
TRBJ2-5,-,TRBV5-4,-,CASSLPGAGKETQYF,TGTGCCAGCAGTCTCCCGGGCGCCGGGAAAGAGACCCAGTACTTC
TRBJ1-6,-,TRBV4-1,-,CASSQGGSGDSPLHF,TGCGCCAGCAGCCAAGGGGGATCGGGAGATTCACCCCTCCACTTT
TRBJ1-6,TRBD1,TRBV15,once,CATSRVSSLGRTGRSSPLHF,TGTGCCACCAGCAGAGTGAGTTCGCTGGGTCGGACAGGGAGGTCTTCACCCCTCCACTTT
TRBJ1-5,-,TRBV4-1,-,CASSQEGGGHTNQPQHF,TGCGCCAGCAGCCAAGAGGGGGGGGGACACACGAATCAGCCCCAGCATTTT
TRBJ2-1,-,TRBV30,-,CAWSPWAGGGSEQFF,TGTGCCTGGAGTCCATGGGCAGGGGGGGGCAGTGAGCAGTTCTTC
TRBJ2-5,-,TRBV20-1,-,CSASGQETQYF,TGCAGTGCTAGCGGGCAAGAGACCCAGTACTTC
TRBJ1-4,-,TRBV27,-,CASSAVGNEKLFF,TGTGCCAGCAGTGCCGTCGGGAATGAAAAACTGTTTTTT
TRBJ2-7,-,TRBV15,medium-sized,CATSRDRGREQYF,TGTGCCACCAGCAGAGATCGGGGACGCGAGCAGTACTTC
TRBJ1-4,-,TRBV9,-,CASSVGPVGANEKLFF,TGTGCCAGCAGCGTAGGGCCGGTTGGGGCGAATGAAAAACTGTTTTTT
TRBJ2-4,TRBD1,TRBV15,-,CATSDGTGDRNIQYF,TGTGCCACCAGCGATGGGACAGGGGATAGAAACATTCAGTACTTC
TRBJ2-1,TRBD2,TRBV2,-,CASTGLAGRGEQFF,TGTGCCAGCACGGGGCTAGCGGGGCGGGGAGAGCAGTTCTTC
TRBJ1-1,TRBD1,TRBV7-3,-,CASSFNRDSTEAFF,TGTGCCAGCAGCTTTAACCGGGACAGCACTGAAGCTTTCTTT
TRBJ2-3,TRBD2,TRBV30,-,CAWVLAGSTDTQYF,TGTGCCTGGGTCCTAGCGGGTAGCACAGATACGCAGTATTTT
TRBJ2-2,TRBD2,TRBV29-1,-,CSVLGGAGPNTGELFF,TGCAGCGTCCTCGGGGGGGCGGGGCCCAACACCGGGGAGCTGTTTTTT
TRBJ2-7,-,TRBV19,-,CASSIMTDSSYEQYF,TGTGCCAGTAGTATTATGACGGATAGCTCCTACGAGCAGTACTTC
TRBJ2-3,-,TRBV7-9,-,CASSKVQTDTQYF,TGTGCCAGCAGTAAAGTACAGACGGATACGCAGTATTTT
TRBJ1-5,TRBD1,TRBV27,-,CASSLGTGTGQPQHF,TGTGCCAGCAGTCTAGGGACAGGGACGGGCCAGCCCCAGCATTTT